This TCR beta chain was profiled in a study of cytomegalovirus exposure and HLA in healthy donors. Trimming cost V 6 bases and J 6 bases, with 14 bases left between them. Germline V gene lookup returns CDR1 MNHNS and CDR2 SASEGT. This CDR3 is built from 13 residues. PCR amplification relied on 60 Vbeta primers (plus 13 Jbeta primers). Per the study methods: In a later analysis, of tens of millions of unique beta chains, roughly 11 million appeared in at least two donors. Using immunoSEQ multiplex PCR, the repertoire was profiled, and TCRdb retains in-frame clones only, with some absent. Clonal size and the V and J genes are those of that table, whereas D and trimming came from the DNA. The sample records 85,000 to 95,000 clones, about 80% being singletons.

The sample consisted of PBMCs. The chain combines TRBV6-1 with TRBJ1-2; tentative D call: TRBD1 (5 bases). This receptor was identified in a man aged 25-45 years in good health and CMV-seropositive. The chain's CDR3 is CASSDDRTHGYTF. The CDR3 region has the DNA TGTGCCAGCAGCGATGACAGAACCCATGGCTACACCTTC.